The 31 T cell receptor beta chains below all came from one sample that was sequenced in a study of OX40 agonist ivuxolimab in advanced cancers. Profiled with immunoSEQ multiplex PCR; TCRdb holds only in-frame clones, not every one. The sample yields roughly 81,000 clones, 85% to 90% seen once. This material consisted of CD4+ or CD8+ T cells sorted from blood, taken in a trial of the OX40 agonist ivuxolimab. The receptors stem from an adult with an advanced solid tumor such as melanoma, head and neck, liver or kidney cancer.

The rearrangement uses TRBV5-4 and TRBJ2-5; 7 positions match TRBD2. Germline V gene data show CDR1 as SGHNT and CDR2 as YYREEE (reference sequence). The CDR3 runs 14 residues. Trimming at V came to 3 bases and at J to 2 bases, leaving 4 bases not matched to a gene. The CDR3 sequence: CASSSTSLQETQYF. The CDR3 region has the DNA TGTGCCAGCAGCTCGACTAGCCTACAAGAGACCCAGTACTTC.

The CDR3 loop is CASCLSGYTF. The CDR3 DNA follows: TGTGCCAGCTGTTTGAGCGGCTACACCTTC. The V call is TRBV2, the J call TRBJ1-2; no clear D gene. Germline V CDR1 and CDR2: SNHLY, FYNNEI. The CDR3 covers 10 residues. V gave up 8 bases and J gave up 8 bases, with 9 bases separating them.

This rearrangement joins TRBV2 to TRBJ1-5; possibly TRBD1 for D (5 bases). The V gene's germline CDR1 is SNHLY and CDR2 FYNNEI. The CDR3 loop spans 15 amino acids. Trimming shortened V by 6 bases and J by 0 bases, and 12 bases separated the two germline ends. CDR3 protein: CASSQGYFSNQPQHF. The CDR3 DNA follows: TGTGCCAGCAGCCAGGGCTACTTTAGCAATCAGCCCCAGCATTTT. The whole variable domain, remainder taken from reference TRBV2 and TRBJ1-5, is EPEVTQTPSHQVTQMGQEVILRCVPISNHLYFYWYRQILGQKVEFLVSFYNNEISEKSEIFDDQFSVERPDGSNFTLKIRSTKLEDSAMYFCASSQGYFSNQPQHFGDGTRLSIL.

The rearrangement links TRBV5-1 to TRBJ1-4, with TRBD1 matching 12 bases. The CDR3 has 15 amino acids. J lost 8 bases, V lost 4 bases, and 6 bases had no gene match. Germline V CDR1 and CDR2: SGHRS, YFSETQ. The chain's CDR3 is CASSTSGTGGEKLFF. CDR3 coding DNA: TGCGCCAGCAGCACGTCCGGGACAGGGGGCGAAAAACTGTTTTTT. The whole variable domain, filled in from reference TRBV5-1 and TRBJ1-4, reads KAGVTQTPRYLIKTRGQQVTLSCSPISGHRSVSWYQQTPGQGLQFLFEYFSETQRNKGNFPGRFSGRQFSNSRSEMNVSTLELGDSALYLCASSTSGTGGEKLFFGSGTQLSVL.

The chain recombines TRBV19 with TRBJ2-3; D could derive from TRBD1 or TRBD2 (5 bases each). This CDR3 has 12 amino acids. V was shortened by 10 bases and J by 0 bases, with 8 bases between the two germline ends. Germline V gene sequence: CDR1 LNHDA, CDR2 SQIVND (reference sequence). CDR3 in amino acids: CATRDSTDTQYF. The DNA for the CDR3 is TGTGCCACAAGGGACAGCACAGATACGCAGTATTTT.

CDR3 sequence reads: CASSIRGRNEKLFF. The DNA of the CDR3 is TGTGCCAGTAGTATCCGGGGACGCAATGAAAAACTGTTTTTT. The chain joins TRBV19 to TRBJ1-4, with D possibly TRBD1 on 5 matching bases. V was clipped by 3 bases and J by 5 bases, with 10 bases between them. Germline V lookup: CDR1 LNHDA, CDR2 SQIVND (reference sequence). CDR3 size: 14 residues.

For the CDR3, the DNA is TGTGCCAGCAGCCTCACAGGGTTGTTTTGGCAAGAGACCCAGTACTTC. This gives the protein CASSLTGLFWQETQYF. This chain joins TRBV5-5 and TRBJ2-5; a possible D gene is TRBD1 (6 bases). The CDR3 is 16 residues long. CDR1 and CDR2 from the germline V gene are SGHKS and YYEKEE (reference sequence). Trimming removed 4 bases from V and 2 bases from J, with 18 bases in between.

The chain links TRBV4-3 to TRBJ1-3, with TRBD1 identical over 7 bases. The CDR3 runs to 15 residues. The junction had 4 bases not matched to a gene; V was cut back by 1 base and J by 4 bases. Germline V gene lookup returns CDR1 LGHNA and CDR2 YSLEER. Here the CDR3 DNA reads TGCGCCAGCAGCCAAGCCGGGACAGCGGGAAACACCATATATTTT. Encoded protein: CASSQAGTAGNTIYF.

The rearrangement uses TRBV2 and TRBJ1-5; the D gene is possibly TRBD1 (6 bases). The CDR3 spans 13 residues. Per the germline V gene, CDR1 is SNHLY and CDR2 is FYNNEI. V gave up 9 bases and J gave up 2 bases, with 11 bases separating them. CDR3 nucleotide sequence: TGTGCCAGTGCAGGGGAGGGCAATCAGCCCCAGCATTTT. It translates to CASAGEGNQPQHF.

This chain joins TRBV2 and TRBJ2-2; D possibly corresponds to TRBD1 (6 bases). Germline CDR1 is SNHLY and CDR2 is FYNNEI. CDR3 length equals 16 residues. V shed 5 bases and J shed 1 base, with 14 bases lying between them. The DNA for the CDR3 is TGTGCCAGCAGTTCGAACAGGGCTGAGAACACCGGGGAGCTGTTTTTT. Translating it yields CASSSNRAENTGELFF.

This clone is a singleton in its sample. The gene calls are TRBV9 and TRBJ2-2; tentatively, D is TRBD1 or TRBD2 (5 bases each). The CDR3 contains 15 residues. Trimming removed 3 bases from V and 6 bases from J, with 15 bases in between. CDR1 SGDLS and CDR2 YYNGEE come from the germline V gene. This CDR3 is CASSAGTWVAGELFF. CDR3 sequence (DNA): TGTGCCAGCAGCGCCGGGACCTGGGTCGCCGGGGAGCTGTTTTTT. The entire variable domain, with the rest obtained from reference TRBV9 and TRBJ2-2, is as follows: DSGVTQTPKHLITATGQRVTLRCSPRSGDLSVYWYQQSLDQGLQFLIQYYNGEERAKGNILERFSAQQFPDLHSELNLSSLELGDSALYFCASSAGTWVAGELFFGEGSRLTVL.

This clone was seen a handful of times. This sequence joins TRBV5-4 and TRBJ2-3; D remains unclear. The CDR3 has 14 amino acids. The V end was cut by 3 bases, the J end by 2 bases, with 10 bases between. CDR1 and CDR2 (germline): SGHNT, YYREEE (reference sequence). This CDR3 reads CASSSLTATDTQYF. CDR3 DNA sequence: TGTGCCAGCAGCTCACTTACAGCCACAGATACGCAGTATTTT.

V is TRBV12-5 and J is TRBJ1-1; D gene uncertain. CDR3 length: 13 residues. Deletions cut 5 bases from V and 1 base from J, with 8 bases between. Per the germline V gene, CDR1 is LGHNT and CDR2 is FRNRAP. This chain's CDR3 is CASGQDQNTEAFF. CDR3 nucleotides: TGTGCTAGTGGTCAGGACCAGAACACTGAAGCTTTCTTT.

This clone appeared a single time. The chain links TRBV27 to TRBJ1-5; D is unclear. The CDR3 runs 15 residues. Trimming removed 6 bases at V and 0 bases at J, with 12 bases between. The germline V gene has CDR1 MNHEY and CDR2 SMNVEV (reference sequence). The DNA of the CDR3 is TGTGCCAGCAGCACAGTATTTGATAGCAATCAGCCCCAGCATTTT. It codes for CASSTVFDSNQPQHF.

The genes are TRBV5-1 and TRBJ2-7; 11 bases match TRBD1. The CDR3 runs to 15 residues. The junction had 5 bases not matched to a gene; V was cut back by 0 bases and J by 6 bases. CDR1 and CDR2 from the germline V gene are SGHRS and YFSETQ. CDR3 coding DNA: TGCGCCAGCAGCTTGGCCGGGACAGGGGGGTTCGAGCAGTACTTC. It translates to CASSLAGTGGFEQYF.

The rearrangement joins TRBV7-2 to TRBJ1-4; tentative D call: TRBD1 (5 bases). The germline V and J ends were trimmed by 0 bases and 7 bases, with 12 bases remaining between them. This CDR3 contains 15 residues. Germline V gene lookup returns CDR1 SGHTA and CDR2 FQGNSA. Here the CDR3 reads CASSLAPAGGEKLFF. CDR3 bases: TGTGCCAGCAGCTTAGCGCCAGCGGGGGGTGAAAAACTGTTTTTT.

The chain is built from TRBV18 and TRBJ1-1; possible D gene TRBD1, 5 bases. Trimming removed 5 bases from V and 10 bases from J, with 20 bases in between. The germline CDR1 and CDR2 sequences are KGHSH and LQKENI. This CDR3 comprises 14 residues. The CDR3 DNA sequence: TGTGCCAGCTCAATCCGGGGGGAAACACTGATAGCTTTCTTT. Translated, it gives CASSIRGETLIAFF.

This chain joins TRBV9 and TRBJ2-5, with a possible D match to TRBD2 (5 bases). This CDR3 is built from 13 residues. Per the germline V gene, CDR1 is SGDLS and CDR2 is YYNGEE. V was trimmed by 3 bases and J by 4 bases, leaving 10 bases between them. CDR3 region: CASSGQTTETQYF. The CDR3 bases are TGTGCCAGCAGCGGGCAGACTACAGAGACCCAGTACTTC.

V gene TRBV5-5 combines with J gene TRBJ1-5; D possibly corresponds to TRBD1 (6 bases). Germline CDR1 is SGHKS and CDR2 is YYEKEE (reference sequence). The CDR3 runs to 20 residues. Trimming left V 2 bases short and J 0 bases short, with 24 bases between. CDR3 amino acids: CASSLSLVGKTGHSNQPQHF. In DNA form, the CDR3 reads TGTGCCAGCAGCTTAAGTCTAGTCGGAAAGACAGGACATAGCAATCAGCCCCAGCATTTT.

V usage is TRBV7-3 and J usage is TRBJ2-3; D is possibly TRBD1 or TRBD2 (6 bases each). The V end was cut by 2 bases, the J end by 4 bases, with 7 bases between. Germline V gives CDR1 SGHTA, CDR2 FQGTGA. The CDR3 loop spans 13 amino acids. As DNA, the CDR3 is TGTGCCAGCAGCTTAGGGGGGCCAGATACGCAGTATTTT. This translates into CASSLGGPDTQYF.

This rearrangement joins TRBV5-1 to TRBJ2-1; D is unclear. Germline V gives CDR1 SGHRS, CDR2 YFSETQ. The CDR3 has 13 residues. Trimming took off 6 bases at V and 0 bases at J, with 7 bases between the two ends. The CDR3 nucleotides read TGCGCCAGCAACCAGAACTCCTACAATGAGCAGTTCTTC. It is translated as CASNQNSYNEQFF.

Details on this clone: The junction differs from germline at one of its ends, possibly a read error. This CDR3 is CASTLDGEHGNTIYF. CDR3 sequence (DNA): TGTGCCAGCACCTTAGACGGGGAACACGGAAACACCATATATTTT. This chain connects TRBV7-9 to TRBJ1-3; the D is unclear. The germline gives CDR1 SEHNR, CDR2 FQNEAQ (reference sequence). The CDR3 loop spans 15 amino acids.

J is TRBJ1-1 and V is TRBV10-3; D remains ambiguous. V shed 0 bases and J shed 1 base, with 6 bases lying between them. CDR3 size: 14 residues. CDR1 ENHRY and CDR2 SYGVKD come from the germline V gene. The CDR3 sequence: CAISESKGNTEAFF. The CDR3 nucleotides read TGTGCCATCAGTGAGTCGAAGGGGAACACTGAAGCTTTCTTT.

J is TRBJ2-3 and V is TRBV7-2, with TRBD1 as a possible D gene (5 bases). V lost 2 bases and J lost 6, with 15 bases in between. CDR3 length: 15 amino acids. Germline assignment: CDR1 SGHTA and CDR2 FQGNSA. CDR3: CASSLRQGLSDTQYF. The CDR3 coding sequence is TGTGCCAGCAGCTTACGGCAGGGCCTTTCGGATACGCAGTATTTT.

CDR3 loop: CASSEAQMNTIYF. In DNA form, the CDR3 reads TGTGCCAGCAGTGAAGCGCAAATGAACACCATATATTTT. V is TRBV2 and J is TRBJ1-3; D is uncertain. CDR1 and CDR2 from the germline V gene are SNHLY and FYNNEI. Trimming shortened V by 0 bases and J by 7 bases, and 7 bases separated the two germline ends. This CDR3 has 13 residues.

The CDR3 is CASRETGRETQYF. Here the CDR3 DNA reads TGTGCCAGCAGGGAGACAGGGAGGGAGACCCAGTACTTC. The rearrangement links TRBV6-1 to TRBJ2-5; D perhaps matches TRBD1 (7 bases). The V end lost 6 bases, the J end lost 5 bases, and 13 bases lay between the germline ends. The CDR3 sequence is 13 residues long. The germline V gene encodes CDR1 MNHNS and CDR2 SASEGT.

The chain carries TRBV5-1 and TRBJ1-2, with a weak D call TRBD1 (6 bases). The CDR3 runs 14 residues. Trimming cost V 5 bases and J 4 bases, with 15 bases left between them. Germline lookup yields CDR1 SGHRS and CDR2 YFSETQ. CDR3 coding DNA: TGCGCCAGCAGTACCTCTGGACAGCTCTATGGCTACACCTTC. This sequence encodes CASSTSGQLYGYTF.

CDR3 loop: CASTRAGMGQPQHF. Written as DNA, the CDR3 is TGTGCCAGTACTCGGGCGGGAATGGGTCAGCCCCAGCATTTT. The chain is built from TRBV19 and TRBJ1-5, with D uncertain. The V and J ends lost 7 bases and 6 bases respectively, with 16 bases between them. Germline V gene lookup returns CDR1 LNHDA and CDR2 SQIVND (reference sequence). The CDR3 has 14 residues.

This clone is a singleton in its sample. The chain employs TRBV9 and TRBJ1-1; possible D gene TRBD1, 5 bases. This CDR3 comprises 14 residues. Looked up from germline, CDR1 is SGDLS and CDR2 is YYNGEE. V shed 4 bases and J shed 3 bases, with 13 bases lying between them. The CDR3 DNA sequence: TGTGCCAGCAGCCCGACCTGGGGGGACACTGAAGCTTTCTTT. Protein product: CASSPTWGDTEAFF.

This sequence joins TRBV4-3 and TRBJ1-4; 7 nucleotides line up with TRBD1. The CDR3 runs to 15 residues. V trimming: 0 bases; J trimming: 7 bases; junction bases outside the gene matches: 5. CDR1 LGHNA and CDR2 YSLEER come from the germline V gene. This CDR3 is CASSQEGGRFEKLFF. In DNA form, the CDR3 reads TGCGCCAGCAGCCAAGAAGGGGGCAGATTTGAAAAACTGTTTTTT.

The V and J genes are TRBV6-1 and TRBJ1-4; D not certain. The length of the CDR3 is 14 residues. The V and J ends lost 4 bases and 4 bases respectively, with 10 bases between them. The germline CDR1 and CDR2 sequences are MNHNS and SASEGT. The CDR3 region is CASSAEGFNEKLFF. In DNA, the CDR3 is TGTGCCAGCAGTGCGGAAGGATTTAATGAAAAACTGTTTTTT.